This TCR beta chain was recovered during a study of OX40 agonist ivuxolimab in advanced cancers. Study overall: Hepatocellular carcinoma, melanoma, renal cell or head and neck cancer affected the dose-escalation patients.

In the case of this clone: Its cognate antigen is unknown.

Sequencing was performed with immunoSEQ multiplex PCR; in TCRdb, only in-frame clones are kept and a portion is missing. The sample has nearly 45,000 clones; 80% are singletons. Samples of blood were obtained at baseline, on cycle 4 day 1, and on cycle 7 day 1. Points from the study as a whole: CD8+ T cells were the subset that, on average, had more expanded clones than CD4+. With doses of 0.1 to 3.0 mg/kg, CD4+ and CD8+ blood T cells had undergone clonal expansion by week 6.

The CDR3 consists of 15 residues. Germline V CDR1 and CDR2: LNHDA, SQIVND (reference sequence). Trimming stripped 3 bases from V and 1 base from J, with 11 bases between. The material sequenced was CD4+ or CD8+ T cells sorted from blood, taken in a trial of the OX40 agonist ivuxolimab. The V and J genes are TRBV19 and TRBJ2-3; the D gene is possibly TRBD1 (6 bases). The TCR comes from an adult with an advanced solid tumor such as melanoma, head and neck, liver or kidney cancer. The CDR3 DNA sequence: TGTGCCAGTAGTATTGGGACACTGGGCACAGATACGCAGTATTTT. Translation gives CASSIGTLGTDTQYF.